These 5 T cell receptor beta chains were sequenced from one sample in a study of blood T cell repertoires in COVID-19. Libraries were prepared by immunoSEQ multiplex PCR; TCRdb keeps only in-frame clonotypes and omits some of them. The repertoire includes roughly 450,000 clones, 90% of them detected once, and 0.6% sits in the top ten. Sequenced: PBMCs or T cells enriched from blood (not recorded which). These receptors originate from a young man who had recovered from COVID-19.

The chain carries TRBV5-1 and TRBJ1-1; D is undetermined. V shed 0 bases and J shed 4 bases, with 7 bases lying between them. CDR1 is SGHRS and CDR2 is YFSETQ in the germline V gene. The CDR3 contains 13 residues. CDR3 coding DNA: TGCGCCAGCAGCTTGGGAGGGCCCACTGAAGCTTTCTTT. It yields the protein CASSLGGPTEAFF.

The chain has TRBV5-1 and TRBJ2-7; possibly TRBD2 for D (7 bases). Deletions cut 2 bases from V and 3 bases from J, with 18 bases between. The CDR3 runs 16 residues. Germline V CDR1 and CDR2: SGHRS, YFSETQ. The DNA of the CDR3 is TGCGCCAGCAGCTTAGGGGGGACTAACCCTTACTACGAGCAGTACTTC. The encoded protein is CASSLGGTNPYYEQYF.

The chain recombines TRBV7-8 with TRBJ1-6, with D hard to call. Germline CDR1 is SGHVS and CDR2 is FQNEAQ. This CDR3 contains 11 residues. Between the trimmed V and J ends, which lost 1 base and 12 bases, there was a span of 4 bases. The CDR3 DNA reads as TGTGCCAGCAGCTTAGGCGGACCCCTCCACTTT. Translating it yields CASSLGGPLHF.

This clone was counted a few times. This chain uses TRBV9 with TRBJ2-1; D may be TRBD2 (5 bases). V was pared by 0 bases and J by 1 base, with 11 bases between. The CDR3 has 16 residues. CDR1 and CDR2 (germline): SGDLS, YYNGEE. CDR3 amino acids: CASSVASRGSYNEQFF. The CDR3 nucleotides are TGTGCCAGCAGCGTAGCTTCTCGGGGTTCCTACAATGAGCAGTTCTTC.

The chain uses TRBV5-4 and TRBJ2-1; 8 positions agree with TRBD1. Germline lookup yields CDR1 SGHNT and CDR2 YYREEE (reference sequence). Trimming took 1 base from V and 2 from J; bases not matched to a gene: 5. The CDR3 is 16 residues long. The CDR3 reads CASSLRTGSTYNEQFF. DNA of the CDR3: TGTGCCAGCAGCTTGCGGACAGGGAGTACCTACAATGAGCAGTTCTTC.